A single T cell receptor beta chain is shown here with its context. The sample is drawn from a study of blood T cell repertoires in COVID-19. Looking at the study overall: Samples taken during acute and convalescent COVID-19 were collected in the United States, Italy and Spain. Sample material is recorded as cDNA or gDNA derived from T cells, B-cell-depleted T cells, or PBMCs.

Authors' data handling: Researchers report that nucleated cell counts were estimated from reference gene primer amplification. Some clones are missing from TCRdb's copy, which holds only in-frame ones; the method was immunoSEQ multiplex PCR. V and J calls and clone size come straight from that table; D and trimming were deduced from the DNA. The table lists 450,000 or so clones, roughly 89% of them singletons. CDR1 and CDR2 from the germline V gene are MGHRA and YSYEKL. V trimming: 4 bases; J trimming: 4 bases; junction bases outside the gene matches: 9. CDR3 length: 15 amino acids. Seattle's cohort entered during active infection and was followed longitudinally.

The V call is TRBV4-1, the J call TRBJ2-7, with 8 bases aligning to TRBD1. The receptor was derived from a man aged 18 to 29 with COVID-19, enrolled during active disease. The sequenced sample was peripheral blood. CDR3 nucleotides: TGCGCCAGCAGCCCCAGGACAGGGAGTGAATACGAGCAGTACTTC. This encodes CASSPRTGSEYEQYF.